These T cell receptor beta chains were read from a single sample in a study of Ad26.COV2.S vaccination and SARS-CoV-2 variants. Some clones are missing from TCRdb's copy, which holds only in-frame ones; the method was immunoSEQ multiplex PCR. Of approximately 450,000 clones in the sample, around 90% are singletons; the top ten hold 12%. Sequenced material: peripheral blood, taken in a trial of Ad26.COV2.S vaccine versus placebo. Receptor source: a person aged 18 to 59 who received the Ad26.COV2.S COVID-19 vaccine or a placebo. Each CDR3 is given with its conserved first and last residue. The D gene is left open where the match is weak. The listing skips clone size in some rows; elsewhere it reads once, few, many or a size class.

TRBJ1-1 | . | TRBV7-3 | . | CASSLTERGEAFF | TGTGCCAGCAGCTTAACGGAGAGGGGTGAAGCTTTCTTT
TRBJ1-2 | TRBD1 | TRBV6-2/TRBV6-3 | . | CASSYSGTVAGGYTF | TGTGCCAGCAGTTACTCCGGGACAGTCGCAGGGGGCTACACCTTC
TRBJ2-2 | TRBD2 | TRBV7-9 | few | CASSPPVLAGTGELFF | TGTGCCAGCAGCCCCCCGGTACTAGCGGGCACCGGGGAGCTGTTTTTT
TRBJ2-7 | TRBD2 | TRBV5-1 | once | CASSLTSGRLTYEQYF | TGCGCCAGCAGCTTGACTAGCGGGAGGCTCACCTACGAGCAGTACTTC
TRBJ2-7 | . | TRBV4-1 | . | CASSQAPGTDEQYF | TGCGCCAGCAGCCAAGCCCCAGGGACGGACGAGCAGTACTTC
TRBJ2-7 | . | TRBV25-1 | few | CASATGPYEQYF | TGTGCCAGCGCAACAGGGCCCTACGAGCAGTACTTC
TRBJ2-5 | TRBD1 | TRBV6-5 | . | CASSSSTGFGQETQYF | TGTGCCAGCAGTTCCTCGACAGGGTTTGGACAAGAGACCCAGTACTTC
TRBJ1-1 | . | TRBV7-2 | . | CASSLQVNTEAFF | TGTGCCAGCAGCTTACAGGTGAACACTGAAGCTTTCTTT
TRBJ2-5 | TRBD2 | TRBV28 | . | CASSLPTQREIAQRRTQYF | TGTGCCAGCAGTTTACCAACGCAGCGGGAGATCGCCCAAAGACGGACCCAGTACTTC
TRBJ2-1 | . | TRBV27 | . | CASSLASGGADEQFF | TGTGCCAGCAGTTTGGCGTCAGGGGGGGCGGATGAGCAGTTCTTC
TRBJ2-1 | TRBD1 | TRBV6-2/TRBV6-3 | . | CASSYRDRGYNEQFF | TGTGCCAGCAGTTACCGGGACAGGGGCTACAATGAGCAGTTCTTC
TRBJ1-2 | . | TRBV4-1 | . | CASSPTGTPGYGYTF | TGCGCCAGCAGCCCCACCGGGACCCCAGGGTATGGCTACACCTTC
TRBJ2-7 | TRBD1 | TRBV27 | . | CASRRTGTGDPEQYF | TGTGCCAGCAGAAGAACCGGGACAGGGGATCCCGAGCAGTACTTC
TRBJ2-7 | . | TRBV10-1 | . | CASRGVSGTNYEQYF | TGCGCCAGCAGGGGGGTGTCCGGGACAAACTACGAGCAGTACTTC
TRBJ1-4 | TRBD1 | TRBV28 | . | CASRAGQGNEKLFF | TGTGCCAGCAGGGCGGGACAGGGTAATGAAAAACTGTTTTTT
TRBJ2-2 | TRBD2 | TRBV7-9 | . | CASSLVASGRPGELFF | TGTGCCAGCAGCTTAGTGGCTAGCGGGAGGCCCGGGGAGCTGTTTTTT
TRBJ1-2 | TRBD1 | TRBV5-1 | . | CASSQGQGLGYTF | TGCGCCAGCAGCCAGGGACAGGGCCTAGGCTACACCTTC
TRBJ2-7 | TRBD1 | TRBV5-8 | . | CASSPTGGIYEQYF | TGTGCCAGCAGCCCGACAGGGGGCATATACGAGCAGTACTTC
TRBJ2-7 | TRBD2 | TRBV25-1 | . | CASSTAGGLYEQYF | TGTGCCAGCAGTACAGCGGGAGGACTCTACGAGCAGTACTTC
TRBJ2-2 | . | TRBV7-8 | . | CASSLRGQVGFTGELFF | TGTGCCAGCAGCTTACGGGGTCAGGTCGGGTTCACCGGGGAGCTGTTTTTT
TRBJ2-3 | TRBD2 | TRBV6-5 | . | CAKRSGSDPDTQYF | TGTGCCAAACGTAGCGGGAGCGATCCAGATACGCAGTATTTT
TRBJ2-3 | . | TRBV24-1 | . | CATSGRYTDTQYF | TGTGCCACCAGTGGGAGGTACACAGATACGCAGTATTTT
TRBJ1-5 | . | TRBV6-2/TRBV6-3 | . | CASSYMHPSNQPQHF | TGTGCCAGCAGTTATATGCACCCTAGCAATCAGCCCCAGCATTTT
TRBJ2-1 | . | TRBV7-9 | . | CASEGSYNEQFF | TGTGCCAGTGAAGGCTCCTACAATGAGCAGTTCTTC
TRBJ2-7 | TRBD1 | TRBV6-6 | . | CASSRDLPGQGIFYEQYF | TGTGCCAGCAGCCGAGACCTTCCGGGACAGGGGATATTCTACGAGCAGTACTTC
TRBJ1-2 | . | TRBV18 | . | CASSPTDEWLGTF | TGTGCCAGCTCACCCACCGATGAATGGCTAGGCACCTTC
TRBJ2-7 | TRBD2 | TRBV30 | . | CAWSVPPGLAGVWLFDNEQYF | TGTGCCTGGAGTGTACCCCCGGGACTAGCGGGAGTTTGGCTCTTCGACAACGAGCAGTACTTC
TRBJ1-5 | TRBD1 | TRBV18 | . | CASSRQGDQPQHF | TGTGCCAGCTCACGACAGGGTGATCAGCCCCAGCATTTT
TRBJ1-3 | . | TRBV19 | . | CASSRIVSGQRPDSGNTIYF | TGTGCCAGTAGTCGCATCGTATCAGGGCAGCGACCCGACTCTGGAAACACCATATATTTT
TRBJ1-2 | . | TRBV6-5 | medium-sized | CASSYSKSYGYTF | TGTGCCAGCAGTTATTCGAAGTCCTATGGCTACACCTTC